The clone carrying this T cell receptor beta chain was observed once. The sample originates from a study of OX40 agonist ivuxolimab in advanced cancers. Looking at the study overall: The patients got ivuxolimab, which is an agonistic anti-OX40 (CD134) antibody.

V dropped 4 bases and J dropped 4; count of bases not matched to a gene: 4. Germline V lookup: CDR1 LGHNA, CDR2 YSLEER. CDR3 size: 15 residues. Only in-frame clones appear in the TCRdb table, and some are missing; sequencing was by immunoSEQ multiplex PCR. Among roughly 77,000 clones listed, 92% were seen once. This TCR was recovered from an adult with an advanced solid tumor such as melanoma, head and neck, liver or kidney cancer. The chain combines TRBV4-3 with TRBJ2-7; 13 bases fit TRBD2. The sample here was CD4+ or CD8+ T cells sorted from blood, taken in a trial of the OX40 agonist ivuxolimab. In DNA, the CDR3 is TGCGCCAGCAGCCCTCGGACTAGCGGGAGTTACGAGCAGTACTTC. Its translation: CASSPRTSGSYEQYF.